One and the same sample provided the 20 T cell receptor beta chains below, sequenced in a study of T cells in Graves' hyperthyroidism and ophthalmopathy (dated by TCRdb to about 2019). Library construction relied on multiplex PCR. Instrument used: Illumina HiSeq 2000. The TCR beta CDR3 regions were amplified from the RNA transcripts. The TCR CDR3 was subjected to a first round of RT-PCR using the HTBI primer set and the Qiagen OneStep RT-PCR kit. TCRdb took the public reads, trimmed them with fastp at Q25, ran MiXCR for clone calling and kept in-frame beta chains. CDR3 protein duplicates are merged, each entry listing the most common genes and DNA. Counted in this sample were approximately 200,000 distinct CDR3 sequences; about 17% of them appeared once. The ten largest clones capture about 45% of the sample. Source material: blood. The receptor set was obtained from a man aged 35 to 55 with Graves' hyperthyroidism.

There are many counts of this clonotype. V gene TRBV6-1 combines with J gene TRBJ1-2; D might be TRBD1 (5 bases). Per germline, CDR1 MNHNS and CDR2 SASEGT. The length of the CDR3 is 13 residues. Trimming pared 2 bases from V and 6 bases from J, leaving 10 bases between. DNA for the CDR3: TGTGCCAGCAGTGAAAGGCAGGGACATGGCTACACCTTC. The encoded protein is CASSERQGHGYTF.

This clonotype was seen many times. The chain carries TRBV18 and TRBJ2-1; D is perhaps TRBD1 (6 bases). Germline V lookup: CDR1 KGHSH, CDR2 LQKENI. V was cut by 5 bases and J by 4 bases, with 9 bases left in between. The CDR3 extends over 13 amino acids. The CDR3 nucleotides are TGTGCCAGCTCATGGACAGAATACAATGAGCAGTTCTTC. Translating it yields CASSWTEYNEQFF. The full variable domain, with the rest looked up from reference TRBV18 and TRBJ2-1, is NAGVMQNPRHLVRRRGQEARLRCSPMKGHSHVYWYRQLPEEGLKFMVYLQKENIIDESGMPKERFSAEFPKEGPSILRIQQVVRGDSAAYFCASSWTEYNEQFFGPGTRLTVL.

At least ten counts were recorded for this clonotype. The CDR3 DNA reads as TGCGCCAGCCGAAGCAGGGCCCAATCTGAAGAGCAGTACTTC. Protein sequence: CASRSRAQSEEQYF. The V and J genes are TRBV5-1 and TRBJ2-7, with D maybe TRBD1 (5 bases). Germline V gene sequence: CDR1 SGHRS, CDR2 YFSETQ. Trimming left V 7 bases short and J 7 bases short, with 21 bases between. The CDR3 runs to 14 residues.

About this clonotype: With a much larger clone just one base away, this may be a read error. CDR3 protein: CSARDRRYTEAFF. CDR3 DNA: TGCAGTGCTAGAGACCGACGGTACACTGAAGCTTTCTTT. The rearrangement joins TRBV20-1 to TRBJ1-1; the D is unclear. Trimming took 0 bases from V and 3 from J, leaving 8 bases between them. Germline CDR1 and CDR2: DFQATT and SNEGSKA (reference sequence). This CDR3 region has 13 residues.

The rearrangement uses TRBV20-1 and TRBJ1-3; D not certain. The CDR3 consists of 12 residues. V was trimmed by 5 bases and J by 4 bases, leaving 9 bases between them. Germline V gives CDR1 DFQATT, CDR2 SNEGSKA (reference sequence). The CDR3: CSALRAGNTIYF. In DNA form, the CDR3 reads TGCAGTGCTTTAAGGGCAGGAAACACCATATATTTT.

This clonotype was seen only a few times. The V gene is TRBV6-5, the J gene TRBJ1-1; the D gene is possibly TRBD1 (6 bases). Germline CDR1 is MNHEY and CDR2 is SVGAGI. With 0 bases removed from V and 5 bases from J, the gap between germline ends came to 13 bases. The CDR3 totals 15 residues. CDR3 loop: CASSYSRTVRTEAFF. The CDR3 nucleotides are TGTGCCAGCAGTTACTCAAGGACAGTCCGGACTGAAGCTTTCTTT.

This clonotype was counted at least ten times. This rearrangement joins TRBV7-9 to TRBJ2-2; no clear D. With 2 bases removed from V and 8 bases from J, the gap between germline ends came to 9 bases. The CDR3 length is 13 residues. Per the germline V gene, CDR1 is SEHNR and CDR2 is FQNEAQ (reference sequence). CDR3 amino acids: CASSLTSLGELFF. The DNA of the CDR3 is TGTGCCAGCAGCTTAACCAGCCTGGGGGAGCTGTTTTTT.

In its sample, this clonotype was seen many times. The chain recombines TRBV18 with TRBJ2-1; D is tentatively TRBD1 or TRBD2 (5 bases each). In germline, CDR1 is KGHSH, CDR2 LQKENI. The CDR3 covers 15 residues. V was pared by 1 base and J by 1 base, with 8 bases between. The CDR3 DNA reads TGTGCCAGCTCACCACAGGGGAGTTCCTACAATGAGCAGTTCTTC. Encoded protein: CASSPQGSSYNEQFF.

The chain joins TRBV10-1 to TRBJ2-1; 8 bases match TRBD2. V trimming: 1 base; J trimming: 1 base; junction bases outside the gene matches: 3. This CDR3 comprises 16 residues. CDR1 and CDR2 from the germline V gene are WNHNN and SYGVQD (reference sequence). CDR3: CASSEWSGGSYNEQFF. As DNA, the CDR3 is TGCGCCAGCAGTGAGTGGAGCGGGGGATCCTACAATGAGCAGTTCTTC.

This clonotype was seen more than once but under ten times. CDR3 region: CSAGRGQTGELFF. The DNA of the CDR3 is TGCAGTGCTGGACGGGGGCAGACCGGGGAGCTGTTTTTT. This rearrangement joins TRBV20-1 to TRBJ2-2; D may match TRBD1 or TRBD2 (6 bases each). Germline V gives CDR1 DFQATT, CDR2 SNEGSKA (reference sequence). CDR3 length equals 13 residues. Trimming took 5 bases from V and 5 from J, leaving 12 bases between them.

The chain carries TRBV18 and TRBJ1-4; D possibly corresponds to TRBD1 (5 bases). This CDR3 contains 15 residues. CDR1 is KGHSH and CDR2 is LQKENI in the germline V gene. Trimming left V 3 bases short and J 8 bases short, with 16 bases between. CDR3 nucleotide sequence: TGTGCCAGCTCACCGAGGGGAACCCTCGGAGAAAAACTGTTTTTT. It translates to CASSPRGTLGEKLFF.

The rearrangement joins TRBV5-1 to TRBJ2-1; 9 bases agree with TRBD2. Germline CDR1 and CDR2: SGHRS and YFSETQ. The CDR3 sequence is 20 residues long. With V trimmed by 0 bases and J by 4 bases, 17 bases remained unmatched. The CDR3 loop is CASSLVVGMGSGGIYNEQFF. The DNA for the CDR3 is TGCGCCAGCAGCTTGGTGGTAGGGATGGGTAGCGGGGGAATTTACAATGAGCAGTTCTTC.

The chain couples TRBV4-3 to TRBJ2-5; D is perhaps TRBD1 or TRBD2 (5 bases each). The CDR3 has 19 residues. V shed 1 base and J shed 4 bases, with 25 bases lying between them. CDR1 and CDR2 (germline): LGHNA, YSLEER. The CDR3 nucleotides read TGCGCCAGCAGCCAAGTTTTCACGTTGGGGGATAGCGCGAGAGAGACCCAGTACTTC. Amino acids: CASSQVFTLGDSARETQYF.

The chain is built from TRBV30 and TRBJ1-5; no firm D call. The ends were cut back, 1 base at V and 2 bases at J, with 6 bases in the middle. In germline, CDR1 is GTSNPN, CDR2 SVGIG (reference sequence). This CDR3 is 13 amino acids long. The CDR3 DNA reads TGTGCCTGGAGTGGGGCCCGCAATCAGCCCCAGCATTTT. Encoded protein: CAWSGARNQPQHF.

This clonotype was seen ten or more times. The chain joins TRBV29-1 to TRBJ1-1, with unresolved D. There are 15 residues in the CDR3. Germline V gene sequence: CDR1 SQVTM, CDR2 ANQGSEA. V was shortened by 4 bases and J by 1 base, with 16 bases between the two germline ends. The CDR3 DNA reads TGCAGCGTTGTGGCCTCGCTTGACCCGAACACTGAAGCTTTCTTT. Its translation is CSVVASLDPNTEAFF. The full variable domain, its missing parts supplied by reference TRBV29-1 and TRBJ1-1, is SAVISQKPSRDICQRGTSLTIQCQVDSQVTMMFWYRQQPGQSLTLIATANQGSEATYESGFVIDKFPISRPNLTFSTLTVSNMSPEDSSIYLCSVVASLDPNTEAFFGQGTRLTVV.

A few counts support this clonotype. The chain employs TRBV27 and TRBJ2-2, with D perhaps given as TRBD1 or TRBD2 (6 bases each). Germline V gives CDR1 MNHEY, CDR2 SMNVEV (reference sequence). V dropped 5 bases and J dropped 3 bases, with 16 bases sitting between them. The CDR3 totals 16 residues. CDR3 nucleotide sequence: TGTGCCAGCAGTCCAGATAGGGGGGTCTACACCGGGGAGCTGTTTTTT. Protein sequence: CASSPDRGVYTGELFF.

In this sample, this clonotype turned up many times. The V gene is TRBV28, the J gene TRBJ2-1, with a possible D match to TRBD2 (6 bases). V dropped 7 bases and J dropped 6 bases, with 19 bases sitting between them. Looked up from germline, CDR1 is MDHEN and CDR2 is SYDVKM. The CDR3 totals 15 residues. CDR3 sequence reads: CASNMILGGTNEQFF. The DNA for the CDR3 is TGTGCCAGCAATATGATTCTCGGGGGTACCAATGAGCAGTTCTTC.

This clonotype occurred many times. The chain joins TRBV30 to TRBJ1-5; D uncertain. This CDR3 comprises 13 residues. Trimming removed 5 bases from V and 6 bases from J, with 14 bases in between. Germline CDR1 and CDR2: GTSNPN and SVGIG (reference sequence). CDR3 residues: CAWGGDSIQPQHF. The CDR3 DNA follows: TGTGCCTGGGGCGGCGACTCAATTCAGCCCCAGCATTTT.

The genes are TRBV19 and TRBJ1-1; a weak D match, TRBD1 (5 bases). V was pared by 0 bases and J by 0 bases, with 14 bases between. Germline V CDR1 and CDR2: LNHDA, SQIVND (reference sequence). CDR3 length: 17 amino acids. CDR3 sequence: CASSIEGAGPMNTEAFF. CDR3 bases: TGTGCCAGTAGTATAGAAGGGGCAGGGCCCATGAACACTGAAGCTTTCTTT.

With regard to this clonotype: Compared with germline, one end of the junction differs, possibly owing to a read error. This chain links TRBV9 with TRBJ2-7; 11 bases align to TRBD2. CDR1 is SGDLS and CDR2 is YYNGEE in the germline V gene. CDR3 length: 16 residues. The CDR3 loop reads CASSEGLAGGRSERYF. In nucleotides, the CDR3 is TGTGCCAGCAGCGAGGGATTAGCGGGGGGGCGTAGCGAGCGGTACTTC. Based on the CDR3 plus reference TRBV9 and TRBJ2-7, the full variable domain is DSGVTQTPKHLITATGQRVTLRCSPRSGDLSVYWYQQSLDQGLQFLIQYYNGEERAKGNILERFSAQQFPDLHSELNLSSLELGDSALYFCASSEGLAGGRSERYFGPGTRLTVT.